This T cell receptor (beta chain) came from a study of cytomegalovirus exposure and HLA in healthy donors. General study results and limits: While the bulk of TCR sequences proved rare, some public TCRs turned up in many donors. The study labeled 150 or so TCR beta chains cytomegalovirus-associated. A later analysis linked a missense variant in DCLRE1C to the trimming of TCR beta V and J genes.

As for this clone: The antigen is unknown.

V lost 4 bases, J lost 3 bases, and 4 bases stayed unmatched. The CDR3 has 14 amino acids. CDR1 is SGHRS and CDR2 is YFSETQ in the germline V gene. Amplification used 60 Vbeta primers and 13 Jbeta primers. Data came from immunoSEQ multiplex PCR; TCRdb stores just in-frame clones and leaves some out. This table holds 150,000 to 200,000 clones, about 81% found once. The chain employs TRBV5-1 and TRBJ2-7, with 10 bases fitting TRBD1. The receptor was derived from a girl aged 2 to 9 in good health and CMV-seropositive. The sample consisted of PBMCs. CDR3 bases: TGCGCCAGCAGCCCGGACAGGGGGATCTACGAGCAGTACTTC. Its translation is CASSPDRGIYEQYF. The full variable domain, rest sourced from reference TRBV5-1 and TRBJ2-7, is KAGVTQTPRYLIKTRGQQVTLSCSPISGHRSVSWYQQTPGQGLQFLFEYFSETQRNKGNFPGRFSGRQFSNSRSEMNVSTLELGDSALYLCASSPDRGIYEQYFGPGTRLTVT.